What follows is one T cell receptor beta chain and its context. Its binding antigen is unknown. Per-base quality was not reported, and no clone a single base away is much larger than it. The sample belongs to a study of blood T cell repertoires in COVID-19 (TCRdb year 2020). Study-level background: Samples from collaborators originated in the United States, Italy and Spain and spanned both the acute and convalescent phases of COVID-19. A de-identified subject ID, COVID-19 status, age in years and sex were almost always included in the sample metadata. The samples were drawn from two sources: the first 160 participants of the ongoing ImmuneRACE study, and 950 to 1,500 subjects contributed by 6 global collaborators. Deeply sampled blood TCRbeta repertoires from subjects exposed to, actively infected with, or recovered from COVID-19 were included in the dataset. Where available, HLA class I and class II types were taken from metadata supplied by the sample provider and were not determined by assay-based typing. The prospective study material was composed of cDNA or gDNA derived from T cells, B-cell-depleted T cells, or PBMCs. The repertoires were made available in a free public database intended to serve as a resource for research on the immune response to SARS-CoV-2.

One collaborating source in Seattle enrolled patients while the patients were actively infected and followed the patients over time throughout the course of disease. Collaborating institutions collected whole blood in K2EDTA tubes following their own protocols. Collaborator samples were shipped for TCRbeta analysis as frozen whole blood, isolated PBMCs, or DNA extracted from either sample type. A distance of 13 bases separates the germline ends of V and J, which lose 4 bases and 1 base respectively. Reading the germline V gene gives CDR1 SGHTA and CDR2 FQGNSA. The CDR3 numbers 16 residues from cysteine through phenylalanine. Solely the CDR3 DNA is kept, with 48 bases framed from the first base. TCRbeta CDR3 regions were amplified from genomic DNA using the immunoSEQ Assay, a bias-controlled multiplex PCR. Processing in the source paper ran as follows. Within the assay, amplification of reference gene primers was used to estimate how many nucleated cells each sample contained. To quantify the absolute abundance of each unique TCRbeta CDR3 rearrangement, sequence reads were collapsed and filtered. Productive Simpson clonality was computed per sample as the square root of Simpson's diversity index over productive rearrangements. Sourced from immuneACCESS, this table was stored by TCRdb with only in-frame sequences that have V and J called. A share of the clones is absent; for the studies checked, an unresolved V gene accounts for under half, and the remainder has no known explanation. That table gives V, J and clone size, and the DNA gave D and trimming. In all, the sample holds about 52,000 clones, and 82% of those were seen once. Of the sample, 9.5% to 13% falls within the top ten clones.

Overall study outcomes, separate from this receptor: The amount of clinical and demographic metadata varied by source and participant and was provided uncurated.

Sequenced input: peripheral blood. The rearranged chain carries TRBV7-2 and TRBJ2-2, and the D gene may be TRBD2, 6 bases matching. This TCR derives from an elderly man with COVID-19, enrolled during active disease. The nucleotides are TGTGCCAGCAGCTCTCTGGGACTGGGGAACACCGGGGAGCTGTTTTTT. This is translated as CASSSLGLGNTGELFF.